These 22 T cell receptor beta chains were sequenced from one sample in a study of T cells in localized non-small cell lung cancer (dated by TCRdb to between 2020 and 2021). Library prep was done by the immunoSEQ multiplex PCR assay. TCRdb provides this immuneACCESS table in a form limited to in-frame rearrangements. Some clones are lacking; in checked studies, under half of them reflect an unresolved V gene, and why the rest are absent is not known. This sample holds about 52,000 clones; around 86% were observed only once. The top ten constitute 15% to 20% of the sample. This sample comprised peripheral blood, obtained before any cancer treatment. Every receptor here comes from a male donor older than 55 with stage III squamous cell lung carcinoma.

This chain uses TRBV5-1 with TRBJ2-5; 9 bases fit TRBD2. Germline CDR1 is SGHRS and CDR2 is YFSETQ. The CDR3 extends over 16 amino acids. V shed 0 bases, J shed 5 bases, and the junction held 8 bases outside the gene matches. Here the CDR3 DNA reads TGCGCCAGCAGCTTGGCGGCGCGGGGGGGCGCGGAGACCCAGTACTTC. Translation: CASSLAARGGAETQYF.

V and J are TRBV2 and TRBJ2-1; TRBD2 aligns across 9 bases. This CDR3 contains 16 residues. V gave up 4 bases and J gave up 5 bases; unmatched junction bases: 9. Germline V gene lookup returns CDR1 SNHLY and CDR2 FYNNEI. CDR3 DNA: TGTGCCAGCAGTGCGTATGCGGGAGGGATTGACAATGAGCAGTTCTTC. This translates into CASSAYAGGIDNEQFF.

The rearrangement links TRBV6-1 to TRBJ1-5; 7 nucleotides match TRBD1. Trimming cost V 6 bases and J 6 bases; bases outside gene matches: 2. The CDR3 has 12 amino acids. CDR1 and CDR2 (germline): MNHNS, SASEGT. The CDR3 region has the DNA TGTGCCAGCAGGACAGGGTTTCAGCCCCAGCATTTT. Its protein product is CASRTGFQPQHF.

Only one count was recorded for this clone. CDR3 sequence: CASSLVASGNTGELFF. The CDR3 nucleotides read TGTGCCAGCAGCTTAGTGGCTAGCGGGAACACCGGGGAGCTGTTTTTT. The rearrangement uses TRBV7-6 and TRBJ2-2, with 7 positions matching TRBD2. The CDR3 length is 16 residues. The germline gives CDR1 SGHVS, CDR2 FNYEAQ. J lost 1 base, V lost 1 base, and 3 bases had no gene match.

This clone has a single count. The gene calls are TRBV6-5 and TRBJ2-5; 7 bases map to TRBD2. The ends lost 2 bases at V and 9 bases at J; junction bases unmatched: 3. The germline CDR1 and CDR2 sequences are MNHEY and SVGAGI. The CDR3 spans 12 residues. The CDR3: CASSYPREAQYF. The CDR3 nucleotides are TGTGCCAGCAGTTACCCCCGGGAGGCCCAGTACTTC.

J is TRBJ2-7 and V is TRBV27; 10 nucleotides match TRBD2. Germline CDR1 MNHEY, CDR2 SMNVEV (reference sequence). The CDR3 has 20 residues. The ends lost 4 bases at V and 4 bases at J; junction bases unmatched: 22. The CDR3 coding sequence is TGTGCCAGCAGTTCACCCAGGGGACTAGCGAGTCAAAAGAGCCGTTACGAGCAGTACTTC. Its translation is CASSSPRGLASQKSRYEQYF.

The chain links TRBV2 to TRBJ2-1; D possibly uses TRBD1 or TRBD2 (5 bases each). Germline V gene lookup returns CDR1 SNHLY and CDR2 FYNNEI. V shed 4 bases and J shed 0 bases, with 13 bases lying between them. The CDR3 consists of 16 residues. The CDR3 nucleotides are TGTGCCAGCAGTGCCTCGGGGACGGGCTCCTACAATGAGCAGTTCTTC. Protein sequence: CASSASGTGSYNEQFF.

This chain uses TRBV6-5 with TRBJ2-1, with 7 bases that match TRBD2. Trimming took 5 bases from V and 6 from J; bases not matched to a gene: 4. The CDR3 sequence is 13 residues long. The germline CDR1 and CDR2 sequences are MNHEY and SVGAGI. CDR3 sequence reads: CASSRDYLNEQFF. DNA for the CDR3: TGTGCCAGCAGTCGGGACTACCTCAATGAGCAGTTCTTC.

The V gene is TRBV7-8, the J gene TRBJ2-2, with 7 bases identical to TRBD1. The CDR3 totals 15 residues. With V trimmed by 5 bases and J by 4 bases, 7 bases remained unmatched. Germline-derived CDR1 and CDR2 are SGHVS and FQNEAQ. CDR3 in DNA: TGTGCCAGCAGCCCGATGACAGGGTCCACCGGGGAGCTGTTTTTT. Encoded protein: CASSPMTGSTGELFF.

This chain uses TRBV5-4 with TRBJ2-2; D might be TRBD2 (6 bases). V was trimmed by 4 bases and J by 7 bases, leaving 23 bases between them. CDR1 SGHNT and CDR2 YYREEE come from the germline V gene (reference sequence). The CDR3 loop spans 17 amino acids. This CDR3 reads CASSDREVAAGGGELFF. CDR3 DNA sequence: TGTGCCAGCAGCGATAGGGAGGTAGCTGCTGGCGGCGGGGAGCTGTTTTTT.

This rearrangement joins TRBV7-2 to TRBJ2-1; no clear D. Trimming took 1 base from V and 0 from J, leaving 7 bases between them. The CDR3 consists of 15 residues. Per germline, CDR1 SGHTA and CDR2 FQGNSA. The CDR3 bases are TGTGCCAGCAGCTTAGTGATGAGCTCCTACAATGAGCAGTTCTTC. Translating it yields CASSLVMSSYNEQFF. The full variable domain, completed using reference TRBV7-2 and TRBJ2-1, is GAGVSQSPSNKVTEKGKDVELRCDPISGHTALYWYRQSLGQGLEFLIYFQGNSAPDKSGLPSDRFSAERTGGSVSTLTIQRTQQEDSAVYLCASSLVMSSYNEQFFGPGTRLTVL.

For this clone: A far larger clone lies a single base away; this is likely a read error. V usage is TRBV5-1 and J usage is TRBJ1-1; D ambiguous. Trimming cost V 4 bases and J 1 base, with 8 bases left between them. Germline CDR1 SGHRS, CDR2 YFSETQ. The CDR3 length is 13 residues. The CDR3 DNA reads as TGCGCCAGCAGCCCCAATAGGAACACTGAAGCTTTCTTT. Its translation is CASSPNRNTEAFF.

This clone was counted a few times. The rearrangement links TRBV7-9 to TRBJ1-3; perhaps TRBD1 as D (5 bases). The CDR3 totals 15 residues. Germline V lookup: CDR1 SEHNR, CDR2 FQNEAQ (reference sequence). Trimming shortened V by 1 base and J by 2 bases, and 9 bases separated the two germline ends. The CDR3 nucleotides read TGTGCCAGCAGCTTAGGAGGGGTTACTGGAAACACCATATATTTT. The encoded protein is CASSLGGVTGNTIYF.

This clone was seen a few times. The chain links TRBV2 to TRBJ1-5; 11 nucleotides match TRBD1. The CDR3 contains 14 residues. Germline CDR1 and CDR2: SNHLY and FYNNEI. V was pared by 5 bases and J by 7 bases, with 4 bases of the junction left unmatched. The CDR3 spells CASSRTGGWQPQHF. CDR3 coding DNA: TGTGCCAGCAGTCGGACAGGGGGCTGGCAGCCCCAGCATTTT.

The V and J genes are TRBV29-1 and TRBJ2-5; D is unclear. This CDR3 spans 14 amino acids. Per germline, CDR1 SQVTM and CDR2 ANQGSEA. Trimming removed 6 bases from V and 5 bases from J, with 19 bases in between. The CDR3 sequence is CSVLFGPLGETQYF. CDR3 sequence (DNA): TGCAGCGTGCTTTTCGGCCCCCTTGGGGAGACCCAGTACTTC.

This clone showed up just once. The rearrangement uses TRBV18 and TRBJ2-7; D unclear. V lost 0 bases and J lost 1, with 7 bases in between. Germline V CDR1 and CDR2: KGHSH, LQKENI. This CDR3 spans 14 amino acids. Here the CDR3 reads CASSPPARSYEQYF. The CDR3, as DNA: TGTGCCAGCTCACCACCGGCTAGGTCCTACGAGCAGTACTTC.

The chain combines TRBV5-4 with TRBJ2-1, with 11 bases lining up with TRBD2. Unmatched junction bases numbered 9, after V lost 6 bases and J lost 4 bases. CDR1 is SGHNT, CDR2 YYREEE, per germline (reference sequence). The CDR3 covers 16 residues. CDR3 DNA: TGTGCCAGCACGCAACGACTAGCGGGACTATACAATGAGCAGTTCTTC. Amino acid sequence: CASTQRLAGLYNEQFF.

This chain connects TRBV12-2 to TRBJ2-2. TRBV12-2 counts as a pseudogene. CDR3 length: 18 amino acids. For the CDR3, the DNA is TGTGCAAGTCGCTTAGTGCTTTCCGGGGCGCGGTACACCGGGGAGCTGTTTTTT. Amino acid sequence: CASRLVLSGARYTGELFF.

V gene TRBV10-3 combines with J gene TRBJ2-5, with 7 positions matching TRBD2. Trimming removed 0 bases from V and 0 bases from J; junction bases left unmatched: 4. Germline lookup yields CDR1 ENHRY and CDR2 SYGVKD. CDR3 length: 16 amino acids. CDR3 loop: CAISESRAGDQETQYF. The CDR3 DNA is TGTGCCATCAGTGAGTCGAGGGCGGGGGACCAAGAGACCCAGTACTTC.

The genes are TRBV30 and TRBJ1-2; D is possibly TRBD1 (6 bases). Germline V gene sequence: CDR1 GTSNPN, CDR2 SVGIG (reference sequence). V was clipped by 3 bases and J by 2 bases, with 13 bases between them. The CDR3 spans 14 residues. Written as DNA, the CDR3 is TGTGCCTGGAGAACAGGGATAGGAAACTATGGCTACACCTTC. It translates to CAWRTGIGNYGYTF.

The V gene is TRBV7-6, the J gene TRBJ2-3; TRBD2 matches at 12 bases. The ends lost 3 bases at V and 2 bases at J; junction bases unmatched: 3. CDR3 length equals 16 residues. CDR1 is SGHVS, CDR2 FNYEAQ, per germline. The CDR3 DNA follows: TGTGCCAGCAGCTTGACTAGCGGGAGCATCACAGATACGCAGTATTTT. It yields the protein CASSLTSGSITDTQYF.

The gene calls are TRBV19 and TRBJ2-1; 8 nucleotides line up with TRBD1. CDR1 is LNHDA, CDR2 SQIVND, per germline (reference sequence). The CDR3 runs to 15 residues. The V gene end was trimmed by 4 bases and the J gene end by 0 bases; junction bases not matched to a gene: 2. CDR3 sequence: CASSSGTGSYNEQFF. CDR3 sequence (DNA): TGTGCCAGTAGTAGCGGGACAGGCTCCTACAATGAGCAGTTCTTC.